Listed here are 12 T cell receptor beta chains from one sample, sequenced in a study of identifying expanded T cells in peripheral blood. Some clones are missing from TCRdb's copy, which holds only in-frame ones; the method was immunoSEQ multiplex PCR. Of around 85,000 clones listed, approximately 89% are singletons. Specimen: blood. These receptor sequences come from a person between 18 and 75 years old in good health.

The chain combines TRBV19 with TRBJ1-2; the D gene is possibly TRBD1 (6 bases). V lost 6 bases and J lost 4, with 15 bases in between. The CDR3 has 14 amino acids. Germline values: CDR1 LNHDA, CDR2 SQIVND (reference sequence). CDR3 residues: CASRGSTGFYGYTF. As DNA, the CDR3 is TGTGCCAGTAGGGGATCGACAGGATTCTATGGCTACACCTTC.

Details on this clone: In the same sample, other DNA sequences code for this CDR3. This chain uses TRBV5-4 with TRBJ2-7, with 12 bases that match TRBD2. After removal of 5 bases from V and 4 bases from J, the junction contained 4 bases not matched to a gene. The CDR3 runs 14 residues. Germline V gene data show CDR1 as SGHNT and CDR2 as YYREEE (reference sequence). In DNA, the CDR3 is TGTGCCAGCAGTCTAGCGGGAGGGCCTTACGAGCAGTACTTC. Its translation: CASSLAGGPYEQYF.

This clone was seen a handful of times. V is TRBV11-2 and J is TRBJ2-7; D ambiguous. V was pared by 5 bases and J by 9 bases, with 11 bases between. The CDR3 totals 11 residues. The V gene's germline CDR1 is SGHAT and CDR2 FQNNGV. In DNA form, the CDR3 reads TGTGCCAGCAGCCTTACAAACGGGCAGTACTTC. This codes for CASSLTNGQYF.

This clone was seen more than once but under ten times. The sample holds other DNA sequences that translate to the same CDR3. The chain employs TRBV18 and TRBJ2-7, with D perhaps TRBD1 (6 bases). This CDR3 contains 15 residues. Trimming took off 3 bases at V and 4 bases at J, with 16 bases between the two ends. Germline loops: CDR1 KGHSH, CDR2 LQKENI. CDR3 in amino acids: CASSPPGTSSYEQYF. CDR3 nucleotides: TGTGCCAGCTCACCTCCCGGGACAAGCTCGTACGAGCAGTACTTC.

This chain joins TRBV7-2 and TRBJ1-2, with D possibly TRBD1 on 6 matching bases. The germline V gene encodes CDR1 SGHTA and CDR2 FQGNSA. Trimming removed 5 bases at V and 2 bases at J, with 12 bases between. The CDR3 spans 14 residues. For the CDR3, the DNA is TGTGCCAGCAGCGCCCGGGACAACAACTATGGCTACACCTTC. Encoded protein: CASSARDNNYGYTF.

The CDR3 here is CASRISGRFNEQFF. As DNA, the CDR3 is TGTGCCAGCAGGATATCGGGACGTTTCAATGAGCAGTTCTTC. This chain uses TRBV11-2 with TRBJ2-1; D may correspond to TRBD1 or TRBD2 (5 bases each). V dropped 6 bases and J dropped 6 bases, with 15 bases sitting between them. This CDR3 contains 14 residues. In germline, CDR1 is SGHAT, CDR2 FQNNGV.

CDR3 sequence: CATQTGFHYEQYF. As DNA, the CDR3 is TGTGCCACCCAAACGGGTTTCCACTACGAGCAGTACTTC. The chain carries TRBV6-6 and TRBJ2-7; D unclear. V lost 10 bases and J 3 bases, leaving 16 bases between the germline ends. Germline CDR1 is MNHNY and CDR2 is SVGAGI (reference sequence). CDR3 length: 13 residues.

The V gene is TRBV28, the J gene TRBJ1-1; D gene unclear. Germline loops: CDR1 MDHEN, CDR2 SYDVKM. Between the trimmed V and J ends, which lost 8 bases and 5 bases, there was a span of 6 bases. The CDR3 length is 10 residues. The CDR3 coding sequence is TGTGCCAGCCCTAGGACTGAAGCTTTCTTT. It yields the protein CASPRTEAFF.

This clone was recorded once. This sequence joins TRBV14 and TRBJ1-1; TRBD1 is a possible D gene (5 bases). The CDR3 is made up of 16 amino acids. CDR1 and CDR2 (germline): SGHDN, FVKESK. The V end was cut by 1 base, the J end by 3 bases, with 15 bases between. The CDR3 reads CASSQGGWERDTEAFF. CDR3 bases: TGTGCCAGCAGCCAAGGGGGCTGGGAGAGGGACACTGAAGCTTTCTTT.

The chain links TRBV7-8 to TRBJ1-3; no clear D gene. The CDR3 spans 13 residues. V lost 5 bases and J lost 3, with 8 bases in between. CDR1 is SGHVS and CDR2 is FQNEAQ in the germline V gene. CDR3 sequence reads: CASSADFGNTIYF. CDR3 nucleotides: TGTGCCAGCAGCGCGGATTTTGGAAACACCATATATTTT.

V is TRBV19 and J is TRBJ2-7, with a weak D call TRBD2 (6 bases). The CDR3 is made up of 14 amino acids. Trimming removed 3 bases at V and 0 bases at J, with 9 bases between. Germline CDR1 LNHDA, CDR2 SQIVND (reference sequence). CDR3 nucleotide sequence: TGTGCCAGTAGTATTGGAGGGGTCTCCTACGAGCAGTACTTC. It specifies CASSIGGVSYEQYF.

The chain carries TRBV6-6 and TRBJ2-7; 13 nucleotides align to TRBD2. Trimming removed 5 bases from V and 3 bases from J; junction bases left unmatched: 7. The CDR3 spans 16 residues. Germline CDR1 reads MNHNY; CDR2 reads SVGAGI (reference sequence). DNA of the CDR3: TGTGCCAGCAGTACTAGCGGGGGGGCGAATAACTACGAGCAGTACTTC. Translated, it gives CASSTSGGANNYEQYF.